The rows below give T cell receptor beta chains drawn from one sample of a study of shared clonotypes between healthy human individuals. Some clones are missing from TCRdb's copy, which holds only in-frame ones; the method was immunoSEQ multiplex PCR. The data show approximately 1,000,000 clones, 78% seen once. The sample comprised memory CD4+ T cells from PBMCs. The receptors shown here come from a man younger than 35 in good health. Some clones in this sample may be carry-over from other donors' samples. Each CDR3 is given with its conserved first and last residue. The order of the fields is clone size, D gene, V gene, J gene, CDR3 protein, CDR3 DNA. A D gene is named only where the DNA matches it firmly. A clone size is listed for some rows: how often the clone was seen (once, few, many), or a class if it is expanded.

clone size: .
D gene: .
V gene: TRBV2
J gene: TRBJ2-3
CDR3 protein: CASRSRGEGRSDTQYF
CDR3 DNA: TGTGCCAGCAGATCCAGGGGGGAGGGCCGTTCAGATACGCAGTATTTT

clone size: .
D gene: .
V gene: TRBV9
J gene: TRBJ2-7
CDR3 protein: CASSATGYRGGEQYF
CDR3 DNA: TGTGCCAGCAGCGCCACGGGCTACCGAGGAGGGGAGCAGTACTTC

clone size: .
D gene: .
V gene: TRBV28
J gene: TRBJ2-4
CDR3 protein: CASREGGKNIQYF
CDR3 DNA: TGTGCCAGCAGGGAGGGAGGCAAAAACATTCAGTACTTC

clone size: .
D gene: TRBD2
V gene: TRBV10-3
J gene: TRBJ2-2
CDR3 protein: CAISAGTSGRARNTGELFF
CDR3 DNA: TGTGCCATCAGTGCTGGGACTAGCGGGAGGGCCAGGAACACCGGGGAGCTGTTTTTT

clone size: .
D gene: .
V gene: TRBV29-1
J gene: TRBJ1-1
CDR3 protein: CSVIGLSGGDEAFF
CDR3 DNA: TGCAGCGTTATCGGTTTGTCAGGAGGAGATGAAGCTTTCTTT

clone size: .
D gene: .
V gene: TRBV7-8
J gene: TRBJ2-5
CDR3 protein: CASSLSRETQYF
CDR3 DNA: TGTGCCAGCAGCTTATCCCGAGAGACCCAGTACTTC

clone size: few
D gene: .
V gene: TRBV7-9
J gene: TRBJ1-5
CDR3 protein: CASRSMAGAGYVGNQPQHF
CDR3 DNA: TGTGCCAGCAGATCGATGGCCGGTGCGGGGTACGTGGGCAATCAGCCCCAGCATTTT

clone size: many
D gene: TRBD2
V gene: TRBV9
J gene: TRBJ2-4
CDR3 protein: CASSEGLADTSVYF
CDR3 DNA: TGTGCCAGCAGCGAAGGACTAGCGGATACGAGTGTGTACTTC

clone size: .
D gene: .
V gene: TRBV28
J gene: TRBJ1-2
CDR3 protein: CASVVGHRSSNYGYTF
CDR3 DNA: TGTGCCAGCGTTGTGGGCCACAGGAGCTCTAACTATGGCTACACCTTC

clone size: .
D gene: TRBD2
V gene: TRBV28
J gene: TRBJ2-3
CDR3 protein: CASRGAGAADTQYF
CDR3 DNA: TGTGCCAGCAGGGGTGCGGGAGCGGCAGATACGCAGTATTTT

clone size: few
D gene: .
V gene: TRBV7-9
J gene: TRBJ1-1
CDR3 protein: CASNDRGTNTEAFF
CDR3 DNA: TGTGCCAGCAACGATCGGGGGACGAACACTGAAGCTTTCTTT

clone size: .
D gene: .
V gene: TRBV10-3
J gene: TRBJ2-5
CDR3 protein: CAISAVQGGETQYF
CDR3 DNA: TGTGCCATCAGTGCGGTACAGGGAGGGGAGACCCAGTACTTC

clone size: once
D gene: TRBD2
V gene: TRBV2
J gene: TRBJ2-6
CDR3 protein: CASRVAGKSSGANVLTF
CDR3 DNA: TGTGCCAGCAGGGTAGCGGGAAAAAGCTCTGGGGCCAACGTCCTGACTTTC

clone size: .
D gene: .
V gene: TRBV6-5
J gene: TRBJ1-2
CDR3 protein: CASREQGNGYGYTF
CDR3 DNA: TGTGCCAGCAGAGAACAGGGCAATGGCTATGGCTACACCTTC

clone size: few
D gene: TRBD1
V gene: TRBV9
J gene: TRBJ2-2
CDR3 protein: CASSVHGTGKTGELFF
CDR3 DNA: TGTGCCAGCAGCGTTCATGGGACAGGAAAGACCGGGGAGCTGTTTTTT

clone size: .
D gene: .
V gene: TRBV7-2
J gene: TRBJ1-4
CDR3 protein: CASSLPTGSTEKLFF
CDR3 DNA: TGTGCCAGCAGCCTACCAACAGGTAGTACCGAAAAACTGTTTTTT

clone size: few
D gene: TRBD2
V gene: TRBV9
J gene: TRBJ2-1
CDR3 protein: CASSVVERGNEQFF
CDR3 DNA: TGTGCCAGCAGCGTAGTGGAGCGGGGCAATGAGCAGTTCTTC

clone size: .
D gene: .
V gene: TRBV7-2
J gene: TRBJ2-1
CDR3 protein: CASSLVSTGSNNEQFF
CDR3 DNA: TGTGCCAGCAGCTTAGTTAGCACAGGGTCCAACAATGAGCAGTTCTTC

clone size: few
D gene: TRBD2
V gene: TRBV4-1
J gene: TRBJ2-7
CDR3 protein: CASSQPSGALSYEQYF
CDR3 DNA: TGCGCCAGCAGCCAACCTAGCGGGGCCCTCTCCTACGAGCAGTACTTC

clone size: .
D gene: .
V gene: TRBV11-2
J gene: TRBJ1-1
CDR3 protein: CASSLAGYTEAFF
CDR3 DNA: TGTGCCAGCAGCTTGGCCGGCTACACTGAAGCTTTCTTT

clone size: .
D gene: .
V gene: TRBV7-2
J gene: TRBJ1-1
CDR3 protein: CASSLVRQTFGTEAFF
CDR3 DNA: TGTGCCAGCAGCTTAGTACGCCAGACTTTCGGCACTGAAGCTTTCTTT

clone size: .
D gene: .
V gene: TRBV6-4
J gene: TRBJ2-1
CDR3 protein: CASSEKGFGGRNEQFF
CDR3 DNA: TGTGCCAGCAGTGAAAAGGGGTTTGGTGGTAGGAATGAGCAGTTCTTC

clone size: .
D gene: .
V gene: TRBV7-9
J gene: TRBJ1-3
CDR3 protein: CASSLGGTNGNTIYF
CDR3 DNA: TGTGCCAGCAGTCTAGGCGGGACCAATGGAAACACCATATATTTT

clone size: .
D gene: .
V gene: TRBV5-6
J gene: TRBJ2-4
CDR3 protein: CASSGGRTSRNIQYF
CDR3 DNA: TGTGCCAGCAGCGGCGGACGGACTTCCCGAAACATTCAGTACTTC

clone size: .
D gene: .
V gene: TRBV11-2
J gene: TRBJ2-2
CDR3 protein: CASSLVWQGRSGELFF
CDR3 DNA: TGTGCCAGCAGCTTAGTGTGGCAGGGTCGATCCGGGGAGCTGTTTTTT

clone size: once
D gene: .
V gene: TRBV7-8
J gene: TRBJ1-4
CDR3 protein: CASSYRAGATNEKLFF
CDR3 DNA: TGTGCCAGCAGCTACAGGGCGGGTGCAACTAATGAAAAACTGTTTTTT

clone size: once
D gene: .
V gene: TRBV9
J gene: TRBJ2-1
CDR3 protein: CASSVGGTSGEQFF
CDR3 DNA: TGTGCCAGCAGCGTTGGCGGGACTTCAGGTGAGCAGTTCTTC

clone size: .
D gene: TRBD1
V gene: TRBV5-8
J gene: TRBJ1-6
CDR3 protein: CASVLYAGGSNSPLHF
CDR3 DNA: TGTGCCAGCGTGCTATATGCAGGGGGTTCTAATTCACCCCTCCACTTT

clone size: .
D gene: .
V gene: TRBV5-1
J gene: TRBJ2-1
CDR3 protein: CASSPLMGELLGNEQFF
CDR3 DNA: TGCGCCAGCAGCCCCTTAATGGGGGAGCTCTTGGGGAATGAGCAGTTCTTC

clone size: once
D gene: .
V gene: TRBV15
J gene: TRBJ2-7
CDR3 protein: CATSSRDNSYEQYF
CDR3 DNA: TGTGCCACCAGCAGCCGGGACAATTCCTACGAGCAGTACTTC

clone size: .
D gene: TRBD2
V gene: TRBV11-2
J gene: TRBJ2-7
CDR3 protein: CASSASGSSYEQYF
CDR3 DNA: TGTGCCAGCAGCGCTAGCGGGAGCTCCTACGAGCAGTACTTC

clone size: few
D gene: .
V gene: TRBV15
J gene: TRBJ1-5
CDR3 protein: CATSRGGGNQPQHF
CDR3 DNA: TGTGCCACCAGCAGAGGAGGAGGGAATCAGCCCCAGCATTTT

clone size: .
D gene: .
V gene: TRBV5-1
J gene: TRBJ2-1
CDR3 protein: CASSSGSDDEQFF
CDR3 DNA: TGCGCCAGCAGCTCGGGGTCGGACGATGAGCAGTTCTTC

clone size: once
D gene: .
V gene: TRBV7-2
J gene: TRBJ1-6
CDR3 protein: CASSLVGTTGNSPLHF
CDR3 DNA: TGTGCCAGCAGCTTAGTCGGGACAACTGGTAATTCACCCCTCCACTTT

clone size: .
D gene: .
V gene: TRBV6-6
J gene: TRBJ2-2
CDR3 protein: CASRGAEGGELFF
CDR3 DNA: TGTGCCAGCAGAGGGGCAGAAGGCGGGGAGCTGTTTTTT

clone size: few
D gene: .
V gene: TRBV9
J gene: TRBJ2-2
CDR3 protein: CASSPLPGELFF
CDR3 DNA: TGTGCCAGCAGCCCCCTACCCGGGGAGCTGTTTTTT

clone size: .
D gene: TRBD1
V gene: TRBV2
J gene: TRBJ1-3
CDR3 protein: CASSEDRSGNTIYF
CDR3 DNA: TGTGCCAGCAGTGAGGACAGGTCAGGAAACACCATATATTTT

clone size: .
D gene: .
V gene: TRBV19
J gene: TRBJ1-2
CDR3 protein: CASSIVASNYGYTF
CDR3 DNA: TGTGCCAGTAGTATAGTTGCCAGTAACTATGGCTACACCTTC

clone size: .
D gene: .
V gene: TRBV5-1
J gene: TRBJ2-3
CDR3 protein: CASSIGSSTDTQYF
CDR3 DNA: TGCGCCAGCAGCATTGGCTCCAGTACAGATACGCAGTATTTT

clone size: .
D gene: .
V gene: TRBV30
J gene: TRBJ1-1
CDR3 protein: CAWSVPNSGAEAFF
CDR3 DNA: TGTGCCTGGAGTGTACCTAACTCGGGGGCCGAAGCTTTCTTT

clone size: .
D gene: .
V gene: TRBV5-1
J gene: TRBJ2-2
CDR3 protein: CASLQGVDTGELFF
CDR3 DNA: TGCGCCAGCCTACAGGGAGTCGACACCGGGGAGCTGTTTTTT

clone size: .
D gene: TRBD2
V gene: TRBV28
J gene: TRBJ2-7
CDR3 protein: CASIGSGRQRYEQYF
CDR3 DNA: TGTGCCAGCATCGGTAGCGGGAGACAACGCTACGAGCAGTACTTC

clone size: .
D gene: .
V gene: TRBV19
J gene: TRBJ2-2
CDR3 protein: CATVGGLRTGELFF
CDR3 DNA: TGTGCCACAGTCGGGGGATTGCGGACCGGGGAGCTGTTTTTT

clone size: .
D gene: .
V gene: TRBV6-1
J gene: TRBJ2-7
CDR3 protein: CASSESYRVEQYF
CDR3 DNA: TGTGCCAGCAGTGAATCCTACAGGGTCGAGCAGTACTTC

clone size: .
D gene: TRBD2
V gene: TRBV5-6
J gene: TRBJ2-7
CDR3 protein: CASSSSTGGGFAYEQYF
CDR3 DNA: TGTGCCAGCAGCTCCTCAACGGGAGGGGGTTTTGCCTACGAGCAGTACTTC

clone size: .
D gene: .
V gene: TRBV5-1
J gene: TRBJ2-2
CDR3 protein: CASSRIVSNTGELFF
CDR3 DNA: TGCGCCAGCAGTCGGATCGTTTCGAACACCGGGGAGCTGTTTTTT

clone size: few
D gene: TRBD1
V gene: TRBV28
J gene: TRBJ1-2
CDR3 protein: CASSSDRVYGYTF
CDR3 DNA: TGTGCCAGCAGTTCGGACAGGGTCTATGGCTACACCTTC

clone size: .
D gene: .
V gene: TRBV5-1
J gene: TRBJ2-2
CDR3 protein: CASSLFGTGELFF
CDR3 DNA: TGCGCCAGCAGCTTGTTTGGCACCGGGGAGCTGTTTTTT

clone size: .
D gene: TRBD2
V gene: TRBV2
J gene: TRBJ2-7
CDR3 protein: CASVLAFGEQYF
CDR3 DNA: TGTGCCAGCGTACTAGCGTTCGGCGAGCAGTACTTC

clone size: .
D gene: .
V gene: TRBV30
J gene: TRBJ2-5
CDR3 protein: CAWSVSLQQYF
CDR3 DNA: TGTGCCTGGAGCGTCTCGCTCCAGCAGTACTTC

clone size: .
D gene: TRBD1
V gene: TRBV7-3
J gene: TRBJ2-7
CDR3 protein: CASSATGTALSYEQYF
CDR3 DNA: TGTGCCAGCAGCGCGACCGGGACAGCTCTTTCCTACGAGCAGTACTTC

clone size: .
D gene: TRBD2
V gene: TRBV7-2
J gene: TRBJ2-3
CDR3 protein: CASSLVGLAGLSDTQYF
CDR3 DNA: TGTGCCAGCAGCTTAGTGGGTCTAGCGGGGCTGTCGGATACGCAGTATTTT

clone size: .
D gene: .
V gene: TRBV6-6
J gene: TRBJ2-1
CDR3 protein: CASSRAVSSYNEQFF
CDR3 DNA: TGTGCCAGCAGTAGAGCGGTCAGCTCCTACAATGAGCAGTTCTTC